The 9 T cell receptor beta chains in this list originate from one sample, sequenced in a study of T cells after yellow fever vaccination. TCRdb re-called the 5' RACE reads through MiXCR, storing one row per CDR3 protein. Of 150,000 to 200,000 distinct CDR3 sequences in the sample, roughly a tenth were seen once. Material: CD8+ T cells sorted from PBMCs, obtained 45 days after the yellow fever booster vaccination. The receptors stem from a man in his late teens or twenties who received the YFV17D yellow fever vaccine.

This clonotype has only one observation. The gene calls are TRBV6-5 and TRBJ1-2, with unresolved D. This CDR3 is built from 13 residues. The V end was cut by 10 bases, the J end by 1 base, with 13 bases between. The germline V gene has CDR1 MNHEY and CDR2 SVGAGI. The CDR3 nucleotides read TGTGCCACCCATTTGTCGGGTAACTATGGCTACACCTTC. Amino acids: CATHLSGNYGYTF.

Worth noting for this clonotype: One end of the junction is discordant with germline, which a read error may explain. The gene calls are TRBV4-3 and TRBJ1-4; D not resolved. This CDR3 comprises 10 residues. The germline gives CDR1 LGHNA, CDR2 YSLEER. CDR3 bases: TGCGCCAGCAGCCAAGGGTCACCCTATTTT. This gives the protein CASSQGSPYF.

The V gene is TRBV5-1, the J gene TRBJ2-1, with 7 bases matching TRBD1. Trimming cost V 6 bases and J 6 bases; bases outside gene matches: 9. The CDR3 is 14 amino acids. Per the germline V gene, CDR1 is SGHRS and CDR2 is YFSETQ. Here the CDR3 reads CASTGGRKGNEQFF. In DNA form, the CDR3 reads TGCGCCAGCACAGGGGGTCGAAAAGGCAATGAGCAGTTCTTC.

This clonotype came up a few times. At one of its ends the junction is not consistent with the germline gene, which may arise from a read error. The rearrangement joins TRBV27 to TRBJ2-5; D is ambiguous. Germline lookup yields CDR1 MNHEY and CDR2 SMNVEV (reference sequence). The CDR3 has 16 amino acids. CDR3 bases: TGTGTCAGCAGTTTACGGGTCGGGCCAATCAAAGAGACCCAGTACTTC. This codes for CVSSLRVGPIKETQYF.

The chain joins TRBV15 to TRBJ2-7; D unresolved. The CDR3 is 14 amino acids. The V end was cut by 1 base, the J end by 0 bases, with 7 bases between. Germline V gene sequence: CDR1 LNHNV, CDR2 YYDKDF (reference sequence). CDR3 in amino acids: CATSRVGNSYEQYF. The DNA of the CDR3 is TGTGCCACCAGCAGAGTTGGTAACTCCTACGAGCAGTACTTC.

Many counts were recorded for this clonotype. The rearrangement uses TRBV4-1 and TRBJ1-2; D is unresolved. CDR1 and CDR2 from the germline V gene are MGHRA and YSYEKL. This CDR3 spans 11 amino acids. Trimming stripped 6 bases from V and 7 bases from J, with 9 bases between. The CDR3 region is CASSGLGGYTF. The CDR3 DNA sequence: TGCGCCAGCAGTGGTTTAGGTGGCTACACCTTC.

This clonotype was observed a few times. CDR3 bases: TGTGCCACCAGCAGAGAGGTGGCGAGGAGCTCCTACAATGAGCAGTTCTTC. Translated: CATSREVARSSYNEQFF. The J gene is TRBJ2-1, the V gene TRBV15; no clear D. The germline V gene has CDR1 LNHNV and CDR2 YYDKDF (reference sequence). The CDR3 is made up of 17 amino acids. Trimming left V 0 bases short and J 0 bases short, with 12 bases between.

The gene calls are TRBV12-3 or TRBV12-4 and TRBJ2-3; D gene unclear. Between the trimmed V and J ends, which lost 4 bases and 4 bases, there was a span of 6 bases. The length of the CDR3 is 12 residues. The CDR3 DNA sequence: TGTGCCAGCAGTTCATTAGCAGATACGCAGTATTTT. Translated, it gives CASSSLADTQYF.

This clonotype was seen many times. The CDR3, as DNA: TGTGCCAGCGAGACTTTCACCGGGGAGCTGTTTTTT. Translating gives CASETFTGELFF. The rearrangement uses TRBV12-3 or TRBV12-4 and TRBJ2-2; no clear D gene. The ends were cut back, 8 bases at V and 4 bases at J, with 8 bases in the middle. This CDR3 comprises 12 residues.